These 12 T cell receptor beta chains were all obtained from the same sample, sequenced in a study of cytomegalovirus exposure and HLA in healthy donors. Clones were read by immunoSEQ multiplex PCR, and TCRdb kept only the in-frame ones, dropping some. In the table there are tens of thousands of clones, 85% to 95% of which are singletons. The sequenced sample consisted of PBMCs. These receptors originate from a woman under 30 in good health and CMV-seronegative.

The chain carries TRBV19 and TRBJ1-1; maybe TRBD1 (6 bases). Germline loops: CDR1 LNHDA, CDR2 SQIVND (reference sequence). Trimming stripped 5 bases from V and 0 bases from J, with 22 bases between. CDR3 length: 18 amino acids. CDR3 amino acids: CASSPGQTRGEMNTEAFF. The CDR3 nucleotides are TGTGCCAGTAGTCCTGGACAGACTCGGGGGGAAATGAACACTGAAGCTTTCTTT.

The genes are TRBV19 and TRBJ1-1; 7 bases line up with TRBD1. CDR1 LNHDA and CDR2 SQIVND come from the germline V gene (reference sequence). The CDR3 loop spans 14 amino acids. V lost 2 bases, J lost 3 bases, and 3 bases stayed unmatched. CDR3 sequence: CASSINRGHTEAFF. CDR3 DNA sequence: TGTGCCAGTAGTATAAACAGGGGCCACACTGAAGCTTTCTTT.

CDR3: CASSVEQSTNYGYTF. CDR3 bases: TGTGCCAGCAGCGTAGAACAGAGCACCAACTATGGCTACACCTTC. The V and J genes are TRBV9 and TRBJ1-2; D remains unclear. Trimming removed 0 bases at V and 2 bases at J, with 11 bases between. This CDR3 contains 15 residues. CDR1 is SGDLS, CDR2 YYNGEE, per germline.

CDR3 in amino acids: CASMTIPGLASSYEQYF. The CDR3 DNA is TGCGCCAGCATGACCATCCCGGGACTAGCTAGCTCCTACGAGCAGTACTTC. This chain connects TRBV5-1 to TRBJ2-5; TRBD2 aligns across 9 bases. The J call may be mistaken, given a closer DNA end match to TRBJ2-7. The CDR3 extends over 17 amino acids. The germline V gene encodes CDR1 SGHRS and CDR2 YFSETQ.

The genes are TRBV18 and TRBJ2-1; 8 nucleotides agree with TRBD2. Germline values: CDR1 KGHSH, CDR2 LQKENI. The V gene end was trimmed by 4 bases and the J gene end by 5 bases; junction bases not matched to a gene: 10. The CDR3 spans 16 residues. CDR3 residues: CASSRTGGVSDNEQFF. CDR3 nucleotides: TGTGCCAGCTCACGAACGGGGGGGGTGTCGGACAATGAGCAGTTCTTC.

The V gene is TRBV7-2, the J gene TRBJ2-7; D perhaps matches TRBD1 (5 bases). The germline gives CDR1 SGHTA, CDR2 FQGNSA. This CDR3 region has 16 residues. The V end lost 2 bases, the J end lost 0 bases, and 14 bases lay between the germline ends. CDR3 sequence (DNA): TGTGCCAGCAGCTTACAGGGTAATTATGGCTCCTACGAGCAGTACTTC. Translation: CASSLQGNYGSYEQYF.

This chain joins TRBV7-2 and TRBJ1-2, with 9 bases identical to TRBD1. The CDR3 extends over 15 amino acids. Per germline, CDR1 SGHTA and CDR2 FQGNSA. V dropped 3 bases and J dropped 0; count of bases not matched to a gene: 2. CDR3 coding DNA: TGTGCCAGCAGCTTCAACAGGGGGCCTAACTATGGCTACACCTTC. This codes for CASSFNRGPNYGYTF. Filled out from reference TRBV7-2 and TRBJ1-2, the complete variable domain reads GAGVSQSPSNKVTEKGKDVELRCDPISGHTALYWYRQSLGQGLEFLIYFQGNSAPDKSGLPSDRFSAERTGGSVSTLTIQRTQQEDSAVYLCASSFNRGPNYGYTFGSGTRLTVV.

The chain employs TRBV5-6 and TRBJ2-3, with D possibly matching TRBD1 (6 bases). CDR1 is SGHDT, CDR2 YYEEEE, per germline. V gave up 2 bases and J gave up 3 bases, with 13 bases separating them. The CDR3 contains 15 residues. The CDR3 DNA is TGTGCCAGCAGCTTCCCGGCAGGGGCTACAGATACGCAGTATTTT. It translates to CASSFPAGATDTQYF.

The CDR3 sequence is CATREGTTQYF. The CDR3 nucleotides are TGTGCCACAAGGGAAGGGACAACCCAGTACTTC. The chain joins TRBV6-5 to TRBJ2-7; possible D gene TRBD1, 6 bases. The germline V gene has CDR1 MNHEY and CDR2 SVGAGI. Trimming stripped 10 bases from V and 10 bases from J, with 17 bases between. The length of the CDR3 is 11 residues.

The chain is built from TRBV18 and TRBJ2-7; 7 positions match TRBD1. Germline V CDR1 and CDR2: KGHSH, LQKENI. J lost 0 bases, V lost 1 base, and 6 bases had no gene match. The CDR3 extends over 16 amino acids. The CDR3 protein is CASSPLPQGSSYEQYF. The CDR3 DNA reads TGTGCCAGCTCACCACTACCACAGGGGAGCTCCTACGAGCAGTACTTC.

This chain connects TRBV6-5 to TRBJ1-3; D unresolved. Germline V gene sequence: CDR1 MNHEY, CDR2 SVGAGI. V dropped 0 bases and J dropped 4 bases, with 10 bases sitting between them. This CDR3 has 15 amino acids. CDR3 sequence reads: CASSYSSGIGNTIYF. Here the CDR3 DNA reads TGTGCCAGCAGTTACTCTTCCGGGATAGGAAACACCATATATTTT.

The genes are TRBV11-2 and TRBJ1-2; D is unclear. Looked up from germline, CDR1 is SGHAT and CDR2 is FQNNGV. V gave up 2 bases and J gave up 5 bases, with 27 bases separating them. The CDR3 loop spans 19 amino acids. Written as DNA, the CDR3 is TGTGCCAGCAGCTTACCCCCCTGGGTTGAGTCTAGTGGTGGATATGGCTACACCTTC. Amino acids: CASSLPPWVESSGGYGYTF.